This TCR beta chain stems from a study of shared clonotypes between healthy human individuals. Method: immunoSEQ multiplex PCR; TCRdb's copy keeps in-frame clones and lacks some. Of some 2,500,000 clones listed, about 90% are singletons. The CDR3 is 14 residues long. Trimming cost V 1 base and J 6 bases, with 14 bases left between them. Per the germline V gene, CDR1 is SQVTM and CDR2 is ANQGSEA. Sequenced material: naive CD4+ T cells from PBMCs. Subset defined: CD45RA+ positively selected. The V and J genes are TRBV29-1 and TRBJ2-3; D may be TRBD1 or TRBD2 (7 bases each). The receptor was derived from a man aged 18 to 35 in good health. Some clones in this sample may be carry-over from other donors' samples. Here the CDR3 reads CSVEGLQGGDTQYF. The CDR3 DNA reads TGCAGCGTTGAAGGGTTGCAGGGGGGGGATACGCAGTATTTT.